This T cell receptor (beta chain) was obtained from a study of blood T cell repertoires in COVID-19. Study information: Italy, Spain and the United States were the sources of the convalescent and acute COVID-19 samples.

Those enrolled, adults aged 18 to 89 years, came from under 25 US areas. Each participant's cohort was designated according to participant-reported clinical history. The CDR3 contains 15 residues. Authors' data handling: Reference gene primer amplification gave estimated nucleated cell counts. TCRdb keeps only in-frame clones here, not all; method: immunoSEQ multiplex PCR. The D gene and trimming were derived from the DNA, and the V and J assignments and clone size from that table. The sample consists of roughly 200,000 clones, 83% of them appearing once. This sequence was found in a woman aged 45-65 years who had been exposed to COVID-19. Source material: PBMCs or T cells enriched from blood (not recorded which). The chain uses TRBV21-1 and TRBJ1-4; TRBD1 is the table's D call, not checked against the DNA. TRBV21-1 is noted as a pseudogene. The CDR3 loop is CASSTKDRVDEKLFF. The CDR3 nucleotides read TGTGCCAGCAGCACAAAGGACAGGGTGGATGAAAAACTGTTTTTT.